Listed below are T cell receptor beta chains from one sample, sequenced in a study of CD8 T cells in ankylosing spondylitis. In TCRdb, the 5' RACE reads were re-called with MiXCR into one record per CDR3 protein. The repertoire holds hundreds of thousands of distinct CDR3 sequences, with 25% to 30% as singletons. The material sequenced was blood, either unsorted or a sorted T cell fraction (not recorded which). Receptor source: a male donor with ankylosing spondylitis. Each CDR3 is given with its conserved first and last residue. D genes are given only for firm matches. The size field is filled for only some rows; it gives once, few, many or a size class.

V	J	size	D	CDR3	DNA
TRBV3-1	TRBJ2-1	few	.	CASSRPGGEQFF	TGTGCCAGCAGCCGACCGGGTGGAGAGCAGTTCTTC
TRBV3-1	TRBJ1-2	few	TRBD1	CASSSPGQHNYGYTF	TGTGCCAGCAGCTCGCCGGGACAGCATAACTATGGCTACACCTTC
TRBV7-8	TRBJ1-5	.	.	CASSLIRDSNQPQHF	TGTGCCAGCAGCTTAATACGAGATAGCAATCAGCCCCAGCATTTT
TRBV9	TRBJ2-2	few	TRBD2	CASSDSGGYSGELFF	TGTGCCAGCAGCGATAGCGGGGGTTATAGCGGGGAGCTGTTTTTT
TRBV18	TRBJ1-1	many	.	CASSPGATEAFF	TGTGCCAGCTCACCAGGGGCCACTGAAGCTTTCTTT
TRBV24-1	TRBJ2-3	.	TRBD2	CATQGLAGVADTQYF	TGTGCCACCCAGGGACTAGCGGGAGTGGCAGATACGCAGTATTTT
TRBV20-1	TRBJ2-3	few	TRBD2	CSAGTSGTDTQYF	TGCAGTGCCGGGACTAGCGGGACAGATACGCAGTATTTT
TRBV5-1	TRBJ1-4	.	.	CASSPGGGQGDEKLFF	TGCGCCAGCAGCCCTGGAGGGGGGCAGGGAGATGAAAAACTGTTTTTT
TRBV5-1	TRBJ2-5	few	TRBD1	CASSGGQGKAETQYF	TGCGCCAGCAGTGGCGGACAGGGGAAGGCAGAGACCCAGTACTTC
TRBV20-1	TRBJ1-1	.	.	CSARPYDGNTEAFF	TGCAGTGCCCGGCCCTATGACGGGAACACTGAAGCTTTCTTT
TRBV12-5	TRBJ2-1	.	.	CASGLVVSEGNNEQFF	TGTGCTAGTGGTTTGGTTGTGTCGGAGGGGAACAATGAGCAGTTCTTC
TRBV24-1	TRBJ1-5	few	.	CATSDRNREDQPQHF	TGTGCCACCAGTGACCGTAACAGGGAGGACCAGCCCCAGCATTTT
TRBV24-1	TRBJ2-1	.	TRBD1	CATNPGQSYNEQFF	TGTGCCACCAACCCGGGACAGAGTTACAATGAGCAGTTCTTC
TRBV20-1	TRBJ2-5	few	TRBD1	CSARSQGAGETQYF	TGCAGTGCTAGGTCACAGGGGGCCGGAGAGACCCAGTACTTC